Reported below is one T cell receptor (beta chain). These data come from a study of control samples from healthy donors and cancer patients. The length of the CDR3 is 23 residues. TCRdb keeps only in-frame clones here, not all; method: immunoSEQ multiplex PCR. Here the sample spans about 140,000 clones, roughly 92% being singletons. The sequencing sample was made of blood. This receptor was taken from a man aged 25-45 years in good health. The chain couples TRBV21-1 to TRBJ2-7; no DNA check was done on the table's D call, TRBD2. TRBV21-1 is recorded as a pseudogene. The CDR3, as DNA: TGTGCCAGCAGCAAAGCCCCCCGGTCGCGGGGTGGCCGGGGGACCAATACCTCCTACGAGCAGTACTTC. Protein product: CASSKAPRSRGGRGTNTSYEQYF.